The rows below give T cell receptor beta chains drawn from one sample of a study of T cells in tumors after PD-1 blockade. Libraries were prepared by immunoSEQ multiplex PCR; TCRdb keeps only in-frame clonotypes and omits some of them. The data show over a thousand clones, more than 60% seen once. The source material was tumor tissue, sampled before anti-PD-1 treatment. The receptors here all came from a human donor with basal cell carcinoma. Both conserved end residues are part of each CDR3. Fields, in order: D gene, V gene, clone size, J gene, CDR3 DNA, CDR3 protein. D genes are given only for firm matches. Size is omitted from some rows. Given values are once, few, many or a class for expanded clones.

-	TRBV7-9	-	TRBJ1-1	TGTGCCAGCAGCACAGGGTTCACTGAAGCTTTCTTT	CASSTGFTEAFF
-	TRBV10-3	-	TRBJ1-1	-	CAIRGFGEGLEAFF
-	TRBV24-1	-	TRBJ2-3	TGTGCCACCAGTGATGAACCGGGACCCACAGATACGCAGTATTTT	CATSDEPGPTDTQYF
-	TRBV5-4	-	TRBJ1-2	TGTGCCAGCAGCACGCCGGGCGGGTTCTGGGGCTACACCTTC	CASSTPGGFWGYTF
-	TRBV6-1	-	TRBJ1-5	TGTGCCAGCAGTGACATCTTCCTCAATCAGCCCCAGCATTTT	CASSDIFLNQPQHF
-	TRBV5-1	-	TRBJ2-5	TGCGCCAGCAGTTTACAGGGGGGGACAATAGAGACCCAGTACTTC	CASSLQGGTIETQYF
-	TRBV28	-	TRBJ2-1	TGTGCCAGCAGTTTCATGGGGGAGGAGGAGGATGAGCAGTTCTTC	CASSFMGEEEDEQFF
-	TRBV15	few	TRBJ1-4	TGTGCCACCAGCACCGGGTTAACATCAACTAATGAAAAACTGTTTTTT	CATSTGLTSTNEKLFF
TRBD2	TRBV6-2/TRBV6-3	-	TRBJ2-3	TGTGCCAGCAGTTACTTTTCTCGACTAGCGGCTAGCACAGATACGCAGTATTTT	CASSYFSRLAASTDTQYF
TRBD1	TRBV4-1	-	TRBJ1-1	TGCGCCAGCAGCCAAGATTCGGCCAGGGGGGTCACTGAAGCTTTCTTT	CASSQDSARGVTEAFF
-	TRBV9	-	TRBJ1-3	TGTGCCAGCGGGGGCTCTGGAAACACCATATATTTT	CASGGSGNTIYF
-	TRBV25-1	-	TRBJ2-1	TGTGCCAGCAGTGATGTACTAACAGAACAGGATGAGCAGTTCTTC	CASSDVLTEQDEQFF
-	TRBV27	few	TRBJ1-5	TGTGCCAGCAGTTTCCAAGGGGGCAATCAGCCCCAGCATTTT	CASSFQGGNQPQHF
-	TRBV7-3	few	TRBJ2-1	TGTGCCAGCAGCTCCTTCTCCTACAATGAGCAGTTCTTC	CASSSFSYNEQFF
TRBD2	TRBV7-2	-	TRBJ2-1	TGTGCCAGCAGCTTAGTTAGCGGGGTCTACAATGAGCAGTTCTTC	CASSLVSGVYNEQFF
-	TRBV10-3	-	TRBJ1-1	TGTGCCATCAGTAATTTGGGGGGGTCTGAAGCTTTCTTT	CAISNLGGSEAFF
-	TRBV5-1	-	TRBJ2-3	TGCGCCAGCAGCTTGGGAGTGACATCATCTAGCACAGATACGCAGTATTTT	CASSLGVTSSSTDTQYF
-	TRBV30	-	TRBJ1-2	TGTGCCTGGAGTCTACCGAGAAGGGGTCGCTATGGCTACACCTTC	CAWSLPRRGRYGYTF
-	TRBV19	-	TRBJ1-3	TGTGCCAGTAGTACCCAGGCTCTCTCTGGAAACACCATATATTTT	CASSTQALSGNTIYF
TRBD1	TRBV6-5	-	TRBJ1-2	TGTGCCAGCAGTTCTAGGACAGGGGGGTTCCGCTACACCTTC	CASSSRTGGFRYTF
-	TRBV24-1	few	TRBJ2-3	TGTGCCACCAGTGATGAGCCCGGGTCCACAGATACGCAGTATTTT	CATSDEPGSTDTQYF
TRBD1	TRBV18	once	TRBJ1-5	TGTGCCAGCTCACCAGACAGGGGGGGCAATCAGCCCCAGCATTTT	CASSPDRGGNQPQHF
-	TRBV5-1	-	TRBJ2-1	TGCGCCAGCAGCCTTGGGACGGTAAACAATGAGCAGTTCTTC	CASSLGTVNNEQFF
-	TRBV2	few	TRBJ1-5	TGTGCCAGCAGTGCGACGGCGTATAGCAATCAGCCCCAGCATTTT	CASSATAYSNQPQHF
-	TRBV7-3	once	TRBJ2-1	TGTGCCAGCAGCTTAACATTTGCGGAGCACAATGAGCAGTTCTTC	CASSLTFAEHNEQFF
-	TRBV14	once	TRBJ2-5	TGTGCCAGCAGCCAAAGGGGGGCTTCGGGGACCCAGTACTTC	CASSQRGASGTQYF
-	TRBV7-6	large	TRBJ2-3	TGTGCCAGCAGCTTGTCCACAGATACGCAGTATTTT	CASSLSTDTQYF
TRBD2	TRBV28	once	TRBJ2-3	TGTGCCAGTGAGCGGGGTACAGATACGCAGTATTTT	CASERGTDTQYF
TRBD2	TRBV5-6	-	TRBJ2-7	TGTGCCAGCAGTTATTCTAGCGGGGGCTCCTACGAGCAGTACTTC	CASSYSSGGSYEQYF
TRBD2	TRBV9	-	TRBJ2-1	TGTGCCAGCAGGGGGACTAGTGACAATGAGCAGTTCTTC	CASRGTSDNEQFF
-	TRBV9	-	TRBJ1-2	TGTGCCAGCAGCGCGTCCCAGCCCGGTAACTATGGCTACACCTTC	CASSASQPGNYGYTF
-	TRBV15	-	TRBJ2-3	TGTGCCACCAGCAGAGATCGGGGAAGTACAGATACGCAGTATTTT	CATSRDRGSTDTQYF
-	TRBV2	once	TRBJ2-1	TGTGCCAGCAGTGGGACGGCTAACAATGAGCAGTTCTTC	CASSGTANNEQFF
TRBD2	TRBV6-2/TRBV6-3	-	TRBJ2-3	TGTGCCAGCAGTTACTCCGGACTAGAGAAGAGAGGTACGCAGTATTTT	CASSYSGLEKRGTQYF
-	TRBV1	-	TRBJ1-4	TGCACCAGCAGCCAAGATCTGATCAGGGACCAAGCGGCTAATGAAAAACTGTTTTTT	CTSSQDLIRDQAANEKLFF
-	TRBV29-1	-	TRBJ1-1	TGCAGCGTTGTTCACACTGAAGCTTTCTTT	CSVVHTEAFF
TRBD2	TRBV15	-	TRBJ2-7	TGTGCCACCAGCAGGGGGGGACTAGCGGGAGTCGACGAGCAGTACTTC	CATSRGGLAGVDEQYF
TRBD2	TRBV30	-	TRBJ2-1	TGTGCCTGGAAAGCCTGGACTAGCGGGACCAATGAGCAGTTCTTC	CAWKAWTSGTNEQFF
TRBD2	TRBV28	once	TRBJ2-7	TGTGCCAGCAGGGACCCGGGACTAGCCTCCTACGAGCAGTACTTC	CASRDPGLASYEQYF
-	TRBV7-3	-	TRBJ2-3	TGTGCCAGCAGCCTCGACGGGGTTAGCAGTACGCAGTATTTT	CASSLDGVSSTQYF
TRBD2	TRBV2	few	TRBJ2-7	TGTGCCAGCAGTAAACTAGCGGGAGGTGTCAACGAGCAGTACTTC	CASSKLAGGVNEQYF
TRBD1	TRBV7-9	-	TRBJ1-2	TGTGCCAGCAGTCCCCGGACAGGGAACTATGGCTACACCTTC	CASSPRTGNYGYTF
-	TRBV6-5	-	TRBJ2-7	TGTGCCAGCAGTCCCCTTCTCGGCGAGCAGTACTTC	CASSPLLGEQYF
-	TRBV12-3/TRBV12-4	-	TRBJ1-2	TGTGCCAGCAGTTTCAGGGAAGGCTACACCTTC	CASSFREGYTF
-	TRBV2	-	TRBJ1-2	TGTGCCAGCAGTGAACGGGTCACTCCAAGAAACTATGGCTACACCTTC	CASSERVTPRNYGYTF
-	TRBV6-5	-	TRBJ1-5	TGTGCCAGCAGTTACGGGGGGGAGGGACAGCCCCAGCATTTT	CASSYGGEGQPQHF
-	TRBV6-4	-	TRBJ2-3	TGTGCCAGCAGTCGGGGGCCAGCCACAGATACGCAGTATTTT	CASSRGPATDTQYF
-	TRBV5-6	-	TRBJ1-6	TGTGCCAGCAGCTTGTTTCAGGCGGGAAGCTCCTATAATTCACCCCTCCACTTT	CASSLFQAGSSYNSPLHF
-	TRBV7-9	-	TRBJ2-7	TGTGCCAGCAGCCTCCCTACTTATTCAAGTTACGAGCAGTACTTC	CASSLPTYSSYEQYF
-	TRBV3-1/TRBV3-2	-	TRBJ2-7	TGTGCCAGCAGCCAGGGCGGGATCGACGAGCAGTACTTC	CASSQGGIDEQYF
TRBD1	TRBV5-6	-	TRBJ1-2	TGTGCCAGCGCGGCCAACAGGGGCGCGGGGGGCTACACCTTC	CASAANRGAGGYTF
-	TRBV7-9	few	TRBJ2-1	TGTGCCAGCAGCGCCGGGACTGGGTCCCGCAATGAGCAGTTCTTC	CASSAGTGSRNEQFF